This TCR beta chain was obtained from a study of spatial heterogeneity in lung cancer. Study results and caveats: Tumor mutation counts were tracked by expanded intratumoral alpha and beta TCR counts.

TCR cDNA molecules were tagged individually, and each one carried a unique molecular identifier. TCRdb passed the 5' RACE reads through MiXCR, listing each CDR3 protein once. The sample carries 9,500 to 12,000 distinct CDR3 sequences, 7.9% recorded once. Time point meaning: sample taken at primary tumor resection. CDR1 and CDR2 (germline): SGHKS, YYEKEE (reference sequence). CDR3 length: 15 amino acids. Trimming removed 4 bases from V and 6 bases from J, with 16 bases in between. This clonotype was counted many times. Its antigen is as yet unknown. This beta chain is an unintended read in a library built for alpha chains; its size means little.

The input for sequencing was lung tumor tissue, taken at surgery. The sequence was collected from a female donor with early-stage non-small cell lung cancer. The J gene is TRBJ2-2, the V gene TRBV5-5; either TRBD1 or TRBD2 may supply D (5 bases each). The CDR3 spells CASSPGTVGSGELFF. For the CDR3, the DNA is TGTGCCAGCAGCCCCGGGACCGTTGGGTCCGGGGAGCTGTTTTTT. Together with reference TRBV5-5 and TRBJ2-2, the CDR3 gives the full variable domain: DAGVTQSPTHLIKTRGQQVTLRCSPISGHKSVSWYQQVLGQGPQFIFQYYEKEERGRGNFPDRFSARQFPNYSSELNVNALLLGDSALYLCASSPGTVGSGELFFGEGSRLTVL.